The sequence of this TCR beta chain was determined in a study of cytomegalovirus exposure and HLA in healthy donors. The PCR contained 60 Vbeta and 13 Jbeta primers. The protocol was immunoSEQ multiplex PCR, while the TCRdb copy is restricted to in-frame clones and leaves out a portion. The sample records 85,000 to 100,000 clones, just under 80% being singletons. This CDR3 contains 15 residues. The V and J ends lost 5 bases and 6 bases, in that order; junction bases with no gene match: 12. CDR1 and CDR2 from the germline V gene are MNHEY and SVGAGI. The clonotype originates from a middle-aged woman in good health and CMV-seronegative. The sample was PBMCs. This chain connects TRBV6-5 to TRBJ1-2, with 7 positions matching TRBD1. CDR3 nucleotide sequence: TGTGCCAGCAGTCAGCGGGGGCAGGGGGGGGATGGCTACACCTTC. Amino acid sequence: CASSQRGQGGDGYTF.